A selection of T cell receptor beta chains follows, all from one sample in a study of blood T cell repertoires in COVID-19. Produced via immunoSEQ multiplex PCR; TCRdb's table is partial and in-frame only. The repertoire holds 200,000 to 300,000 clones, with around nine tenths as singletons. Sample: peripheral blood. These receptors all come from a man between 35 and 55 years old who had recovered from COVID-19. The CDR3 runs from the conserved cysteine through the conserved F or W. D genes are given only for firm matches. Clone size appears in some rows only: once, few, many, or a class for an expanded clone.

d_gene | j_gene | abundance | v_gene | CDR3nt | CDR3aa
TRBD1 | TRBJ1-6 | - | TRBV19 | TGTGCCAGTAGTATTGAGGGGGCGCGGAATTCACCCCTCCACTTT | CASSIEGARNSPLHF
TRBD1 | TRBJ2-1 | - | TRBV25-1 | TGTGCCAGCAGCCTACAGGGGCGCCCCTACAATGAGCAGTTCTTC | CASSLQGRPYNEQFF
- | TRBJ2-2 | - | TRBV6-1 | TGTGCCAGCAGTGATCTAGGGGTTGGAACCGGGGAGCTGTTTTTT | CASSDLGVGTGELFF
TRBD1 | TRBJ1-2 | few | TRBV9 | TGTGCCAGCAGCTTGGGACAGGGATTTGGCTACACCTTC | CASSLGQGFGYTF
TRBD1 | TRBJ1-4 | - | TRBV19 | TGTGCCAGTAGTCCGGGACAGGGGTATAATGAAAAACTGTTTTTT | CASSPGQGYNEKLFF
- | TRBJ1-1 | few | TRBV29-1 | TGCAGCGTTCCAAAGGGTCCGGGGGGGACTGAAGCTTTCTTT | CSVPKGPGGTEAFF
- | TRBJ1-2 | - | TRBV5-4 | TGTGCCAGCAGCTTTACAGGGATGAACTATGGCTACACCTTC | CASSFTGMNYGYTF
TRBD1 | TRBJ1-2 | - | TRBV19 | TGTGCCAGTACTCTGGGGACAGTCTATGGCTACACCTTC | CASTLGTVYGYTF
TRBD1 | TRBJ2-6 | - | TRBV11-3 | TGTGCCAGCAGCTCGGGACAGTTTGGCTCTGGGGCCAACGTCCTGACTTTC | CASSSGQFGSGANVLTF
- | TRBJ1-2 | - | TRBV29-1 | TGCAGCGTTGGCGGTAACTATGGCTACACCTTC | CSVGGNYGYTF
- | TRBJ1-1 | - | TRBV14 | TGTGCCAGCAGCCAAGTCCAAGGAGGAGAAGCTTTCTTT | CASSQVQGGEAFF
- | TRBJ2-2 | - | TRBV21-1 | TGTGCCAGCAGCCCCGCCCGGGACTCTAACACCGGGGAGCTGTTTTTT | CASSPARDSNTGELFF
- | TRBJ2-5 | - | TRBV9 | TGTGCCAGCAGCGTCGGGCGGGCGTTTGAAGAGACCCAGTACTTC | CASSVGRAFEETQYF
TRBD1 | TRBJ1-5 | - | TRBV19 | TGTGCCAGTGGGAAGGACAGGGCGAGGGATCAGCCCCAGCATTTT | CASGKDRARDQPQHF